Listed below are T cell receptor beta chains from one sample, sequenced in a study of T cells after somatic rescue of genetic block. The repertoire was sequenced with immunoSEQ multiplex PCR; TCRdb's copy has only in-frame clones and lacks some. Seen here are around 64,000 clones, around 90% observed once, and the top ten hold 3%. Sequencing was performed on peripheral blood mononuclear cells (PBMCs). Source of these receptors: a man between 40 and 49 years old. CDR3s leave out the opening cysteine and the closing phenylalanine or tryptophan. D genes are given only for firm matches. Clone size is shown for a subset of rows, as once, few, many or a class of expanded clone.

J: TRBJ2-3
V: TRBV5-1
D: NA
size: NA
CDR3: ASSLGRATTDTQY

J: TRBJ2-7
V: TRBV6-5
D: TRBD2
size: NA
CDR3: ASSYPIPGGGAEQY

J: TRBJ2-1
V: TRBV6-5
D: NA
size: once
CDR3: ASRGGYRGDEQF

J: TRBJ2-1
V: TRBV5-1
D: TRBD1
size: NA
CDR3: ASSLGAGTAHNEQF

J: TRBJ2-7
V: TRBV11-3
D: NA
size: NA
CDR3: ASSPGGEGSGYEQY

J: NA
V: TRBV7-6
D: NA
size: NA
CDR3: ASSSSAQGLYEQY

J: TRBJ1-1
V: TRBV30
D: NA
size: NA
CDR3: AWEPPRATGTEAF

J: TRBJ2-1
V: TRBV19
D: TRBD2
size: NA
CDR3: ASRPGLAGGEVNEQF

J: TRBJ2-1
V: TRBV7-8
D: TRBD2
size: NA
CDR3: ASSPRFLAALDNEQF

J: TRBJ2-7
V: TRBV7-9
D: NA
size: NA
CDR3: ASSPGIGEQY

J: TRBJ2-1
V: TRBV9
D: NA
size: NA
CDR3: ASSPIGPSSSASSYNEQF

J: TRBJ2-7
V: TRBV4-1
D: TRBD2
size: once
CDR3: ASSPPGLAGAYEQY

J: TRBJ2-1
V: TRBV7-9
D: TRBD2
size: NA
CDR3: ASSLLAGGREF

J: TRBJ2-7
V: TRBV4-3
D: NA
size: NA
CDR3: ASSQDTPGAYEQY

J: TRBJ2-1
V: TRBV5-1
D: TRBD1
size: once
CDR3: ASSLAGTASYNEQF

J: TRBJ1-6
V: TRBV28
D: TRBD1
size: NA
CDR3: ASSPQGVFGYNSPLH

J: TRBJ2-2
V: TRBV2
D: NA
size: NA
CDR3: ASSEAGPGWGRTGELF

J: TRBJ2-3
V: TRBV5-1
D: NA
size: NA
CDR3: ASSSGTFFPDTQY

J: TRBJ1-2
V: TRBV6-5
D: NA
size: NA
CDR3: ASRPHNNYGYT

J: TRBJ2-2
V: TRBV5-1
D: TRBD2
size: NA
CDR3: ASSLAGGPITGELF

J: TRBJ1-2
V: TRBV10-3
D: TRBD1
size: NA
CDR3: AISEPPGQGNYGYT

J: TRBJ1-5
V: TRBV7-6
D: NA
size: once
CDR3: ASSYPRSGDYQPQH

J: TRBJ1-6
V: TRBV30
D: NA
size: NA
CDR3: AWRSAASPLH

J: TRBJ2-1
V: TRBV27
D: TRBD1
size: NA
CDR3: ASSAIHPGQGFSYNEQF

J: TRBJ1-1
V: TRBV5-4
D: TRBD1
size: NA
CDR3: ASSWGTGLTEAF

J: TRBJ1-5
V: TRBV28
D: NA
size: NA
CDR3: ASSPEGNQPQH

J: TRBJ2-1
V: TRBV14
D: TRBD2
size: NA
CDR3: ASSQVTGGFNEQF

J: TRBJ2-7
V: TRBV7-2
D: NA
size: NA
CDR3: ASSFWPTGDYEQY

J: TRBJ1-5
V: TRBV4-1
D: TRBD1
size: NA
CDR3: ASSQESLTGQGLTNQPQH

J: TRBJ2-7
V: TRBV6-6
D: TRBD1
size: NA
CDR3: ASRAGTVSYEQY

J: TRBJ1-5
V: TRBV28
D: NA
size: NA
CDR3: ASSFRGTQPQH

J: TRBJ2-2
V: TRBV12-2
D: NA
size: NA
CDR3: ARSGGPNTGELF

J: TRBJ2-3
V: TRBV7-3
D: NA
size: NA
CDR3: ASSLSPTDTQY

J: TRBJ1-1
V: TRBV7-9
D: NA
size: NA
CDR3: ASSSTRGNTEAF

J: TRBJ1-6
V: TRBV6-5
D: TRBD1
size: NA
CDR3: ASSRDRENSPLH

J: TRBJ1-1
V: TRBV5-6
D: NA
size: NA
CDR3: ASSLVGERMNTEAF

J: TRBJ1-1
V: TRBV29-1
D: NA
size: NA
CDR3: SVEGRAYTEAF

J: TRBJ2-7
V: TRBV7-6
D: NA
size: NA
CDR3: ASSPRQSVTDEQY

J: TRBJ2-4
V: TRBV2
D: NA
size: NA
CDR3: ASSEIRLAKNIQY

J: TRBJ1-2
V: TRBV18
D: TRBD1
size: NA
CDR3: ASSPPGQTYGYT

J: TRBJ2-3
V: TRBV6-5
D: NA
size: NA
CDR3: ASRPGPLTDTQY

J: TRBJ2-3
V: TRBV15
D: NA
size: NA
CDR3: ATSRDQRRTDTQY

J: TRBJ1-1
V: TRBV4-1
D: NA
size: NA
CDR3: ASSQVERRNTEAF

J: TRBJ1-4
V: TRBV5-4
D: NA
size: NA
CDR3: ASSLANGASTNEKLF

J: TRBJ1-1
V: TRBV2
D: NA
size: few
CDR3: ASNADWNTEAF